This T cell receptor (beta chain) was found in a study of Graves' ophthalmopathy and Graves' hyperthyroidism. This clonotype was recorded many times. Germline V CDR1 and CDR2: SGHTS, YDEGEE. J was trimmed by 10 bases and V by 3 bases; bases with no gene match: 5. CDR3 length: 14 amino acids. Transcripts of RNA were the source for amplifying TCR beta CDR3 regions. RT-PCR with HTBI primers came first, then second-round multiplex PCR. TCRdb used MiXCR to reprocess the multiplex PCR reads, holding one entry per CDR3 protein. The sample consists of 600,000 to 700,000 distinct CDR3 sequences, approximately 39% of them appearing once.

The chain is built from TRBV5-8 and TRBJ1-6; TRBD1 matches 9 bases. Specimen: peripheral blood. This TCR was recovered from an adult man with Graves' ophthalmopathy. The CDR3 nucleotides are TGTGCCAGCAGCTCCACAGGGGGCATGTCACCCCTCCACTTT. This sequence encodes CASSSTGGMSPLHF.